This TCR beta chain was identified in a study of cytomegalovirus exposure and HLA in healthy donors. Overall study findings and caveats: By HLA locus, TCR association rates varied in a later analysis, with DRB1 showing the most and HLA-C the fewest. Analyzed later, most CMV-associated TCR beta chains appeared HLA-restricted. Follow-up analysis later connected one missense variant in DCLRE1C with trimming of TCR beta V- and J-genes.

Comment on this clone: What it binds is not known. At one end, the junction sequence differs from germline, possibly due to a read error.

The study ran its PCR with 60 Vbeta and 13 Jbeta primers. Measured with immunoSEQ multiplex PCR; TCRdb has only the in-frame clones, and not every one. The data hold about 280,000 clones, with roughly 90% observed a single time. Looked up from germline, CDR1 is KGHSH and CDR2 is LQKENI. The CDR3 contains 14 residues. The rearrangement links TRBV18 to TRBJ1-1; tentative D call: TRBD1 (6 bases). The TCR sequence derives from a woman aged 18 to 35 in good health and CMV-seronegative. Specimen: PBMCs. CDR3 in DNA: TGTGCCGGCTCAATTGGACAGCTAGGCACTGAAGCTTTCTTT. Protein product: CAGSIGQLGTEAFF.